This T cell receptor beta chain came from a study of beta chain features in type 1 diabetes. Only a few counts were recorded for this clone. The study reverse transcribed the entire isolated RNA, so it sequenced expressed TCRB transcripts. Sequenced by immunoSEQ multiplex PCR; TCRdb stores in-frame clones only, minus some. The sample carries under 500,000 clones, about 30% recorded once. A CD45RO/CCR7/CD25/CD127/CD95/CD27 panel sorted naive, central memory, regulatory and stem cell-like memory CD4+ cells. The V gene lost 4 bases and the J gene lost 0 bases, with 17 bases spanning the gap. In germline, CDR1 is MDHEN, CDR2 SYDVKM. CDR3 length: 17 residues.

This TCR derives from a man aged 18 to 35 in good health. Material for sequencing was naive CD4+ T cells from blood. This chain links TRBV28 with TRBJ2-3; tentatively, D is TRBD1 or TRBD2 (5 bases each). CDR3 bases: TGTGCCAGCAGTTATCCCGGGGACGGAACCAGCACAGATACGCAGTATTTT. Its protein product is CASSYPGDGTSTDTQYF. Full variable domain (outside the CDR3, taken from reference TRBV28 and TRBJ2-3): DVKVTQSSRYLVKRTGEKVFLECVQDMDHENMFWYRQDPGLGLRLIYFSYDVKMKEKGDIPEGYSVSREKKERFSLILESASTNQTSMYLCASSYPGDGTSTDTQYFGPGTRLTVL.